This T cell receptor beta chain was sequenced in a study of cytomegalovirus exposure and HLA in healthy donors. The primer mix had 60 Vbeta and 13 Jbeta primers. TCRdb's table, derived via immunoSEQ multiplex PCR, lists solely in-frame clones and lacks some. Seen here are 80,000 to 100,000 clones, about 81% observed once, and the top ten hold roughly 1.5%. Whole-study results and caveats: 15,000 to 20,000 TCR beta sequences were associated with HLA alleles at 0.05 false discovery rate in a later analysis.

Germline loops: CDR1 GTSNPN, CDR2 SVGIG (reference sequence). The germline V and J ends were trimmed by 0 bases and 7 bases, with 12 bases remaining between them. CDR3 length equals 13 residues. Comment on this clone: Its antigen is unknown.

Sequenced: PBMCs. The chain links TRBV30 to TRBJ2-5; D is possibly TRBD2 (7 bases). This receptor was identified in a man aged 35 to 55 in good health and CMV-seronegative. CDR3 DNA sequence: TGTGCCTGGAGTGTACTAAGGGGGGGGACCCAGTACTTC. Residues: CAWSVLRGGTQYF.